Listed here are 8 T cell receptor beta chains from one sample, sequenced in a study of OX40 agonist ivuxolimab in advanced cancers. Libraries were prepared through the immunoSEQ multiplex PCR assay. The immuneACCESS repertoire file appears here via TCRdb, limited to in-frame rearrangements. These files lack a portion of the clones; in checked studies, under half of the deficit traces to unresolved V genes, and the cause of the others is not known. The sample table holds about 68,000 clones, of which about 89% were seen once. In total, the top ten clones hold 2% to 2.5% of the sample. The source was CD4+ or CD8+ T cells sorted from blood, collected in a trial of the OX40 agonist ivuxolimab. Source of these receptors: an adult with an advanced solid tumor such as melanoma, head and neck, liver or kidney cancer.

This rearrangement joins TRBV7-8 to TRBJ1-1, with TRBD1 as a possible D gene (5 bases). V shed 7 bases and J shed 7 bases, with 19 bases lying between them. Germline V gene data show CDR1 as SGHVS and CDR2 as FQNEAQ. The CDR3 is 14 residues long. The CDR3 reads CASILGRGGFEAFF. The DNA of the CDR3 is TGTGCCAGCATCCTTGGCCGGGGGGGTTTTGAAGCTTTCTTT.

The chain uses TRBV4-1 and TRBJ1-1; unclear D gene. CDR3 length: 18 amino acids. V lost 2 bases and J lost 0, with 19 bases in between. Germline CDR1 reads MGHRA; CDR2 reads YSYEKL. CDR3 nucleotide sequence: TGCGCCAGCAGCCAACCGGCCCTGTCGGGAAATGTGAACACTGAAGCTTTCTTT. Translating gives CASSQPALSGNVNTEAFF.

The chain is built from TRBV7-2 and TRBJ2-5; D is unresolved. The CDR3 totals 11 residues. Germline-derived CDR1 and CDR2 are SGHTA and FQGNSA. The germline V and J ends were trimmed by 5 bases and 6 bases, with 7 bases remaining between them. CDR3 in DNA: TGTGCCAGCAGCCCCCACCAGACCCAGTACTTC. Amino acids: CASSPHQTQYF.

The rearrangement links TRBV6-6 to TRBJ2-2; D possibly corresponds to TRBD2 (6 bases). Per germline, CDR1 MNHNY and CDR2 SVGAGI (reference sequence). Trimming took off 7 bases at V and 6 bases at J, with 18 bases between the two ends. The CDR3 consists of 15 residues. DNA for the CDR3: TGTGCCAGCAAGCCCCACGGGAGAGGAGCCGGGGAGCTGTTTTTT. It translates to CASKPHGRGAGELFF.

This clone was detected only a few times. The chain recombines TRBV20-1 with TRBJ1-2; D is ambiguous. The CDR3 is 11 amino acids. Trimming cost V 3 bases and J 0 bases, with 2 bases left between them. Germline CDR1 DFQATT, CDR2 SNEGSKA (reference sequence). Here the CDR3 reads CSARANYGYTF. Written as DNA, the CDR3 is TGCAGTGCTAGGGCTAACTATGGCTACACCTTC.

In this sample, this clone turned up once. In nucleotides, the CDR3 is TGTGCCAGCAGCTTGGGCCCCACAGAGACCCAGTACTTC. Translation gives CASSLGPTETQYF. This chain uses TRBV5-4 with TRBJ2-5; no clear D gene. CDR1 and CDR2 from the germline V gene are SGHNT and YYREEE (reference sequence). The CDR3 covers 13 residues. Trimming pared 0 bases from V and 4 bases from J, leaving 7 bases between.

This rearrangement joins TRBV19 to TRBJ2-5, with D uncertain. Germline CDR1 and CDR2: LNHDA and SQIVND (reference sequence). This CDR3 region has 12 residues. Trimming stripped 5 bases from V and 2 bases from J, with 6 bases between. CDR3 region: CASSWGQETQYF. The CDR3 region has the DNA TGTGCCAGTAGTTGGGGACAAGAGACCCAGTACTTC.

The chain uses TRBV18 and TRBJ2-1, with 9 nucleotides matching TRBD1. Germline-derived CDR1 and CDR2 are KGHSH and LQKENI. The CDR3 is 13 amino acids. Trimming took 6 bases from V and 10 from J; bases not matched to a gene: 7. The DNA of the CDR3 is TGTGCCAGCTCCCTGGGACAGGGTGGCGAGCAGTTCTTC. It is translated as CASSLGQGGEQFF.